A selection of T cell receptor beta chains follows, all from one sample in a study of PD-1 blockade in classical Hodgkin lymphoma. Sequenced by immunoSEQ multiplex PCR; TCRdb stores in-frame clones only, minus some. The data contain roughly 20,000 clones, about 70% of them seen just once; the ten biggest clones take up 15% to 20%. The specimen comprised peripheral blood mononuclear cells (PBMCs), sampled before the fourth cycle of nivolumab. All receptors derive from a human donor with classical Hodgkin lymphoma. Both conserved end residues are part of each CDR3. D genes are given only for firm matches. Clone size, where shown, is once, few, many, or a class for clones that have expanded.

length	J	D	V	size	DNA	CDR3
18	TRBJ2-5	TRBD1	TRBV5-6	-	TGTGCCAGCAGCTTACGCGCCTGGGACAGCGAGTACCAAGAGACCCAGTACTTC	CASSLRAWDSEYQETQYF
12	TRBJ2-1	-	TRBV27	-	TGTGCCAGCACGCCCCTTAACGGTGAGCAGTTCTTC	CASTPLNGEQFF
15	TRBJ2-1	TRBD2	TRBV29-1	-	TGCAGCGTTTCCCTAGCGGGAGGGCCCTACAATGAGCAGTTCTTC	CSVSLAGGPYNEQFF
16	TRBJ2-7	TRBD1	TRBV18	-	TGTGCCAGCTCACTCCTAGGACAGGGCCCTACCTACGAGCAGTACTTC	CASSLLGQGPTYEQYF
19	TRBJ2-6	-	TRBV21-1	-	TGTGCCAGCAGCGCCCAAGGGGGGGCGGACCTCTCTGGGGCCAACGTCCTGACTTTC	CASSAQGGADLSGANVLTF
16	TRBJ2-3	-	TRBV7-6	-	TGTGCCAGCAGCTCGGGCCCCCAAAATGCCGCAGATACGCAGTATTTT	CASSSGPQNAADTQYF
8	TRBJ1-2	-	TRBV20-1	few	TGCAACTCCGGTGGCTACACCTTC	CNSGGYTF
12	TRBJ2-1	-	TRBV6-5	-	TGTGCCAGCAGTTCCCTAGAGGGTGAGCAGTTCTTC	CASSSLEGEQFF
17	TRBJ2-4	TRBD1	TRBV28	-	TGTGCCAGCAGTACTCTACAGGGGATTGGAGCCAAAAACATTCAGTACTTC	CASSTLQGIGAKNIQYF
15	TRBJ1-4	-	TRBV5-6	-	TGTGCCAGCAGCTTGGGGACGGGGTATAATGAAAAACTGTTTTTT	CASSLGTGYNEKLFF
13	TRBJ1-5	TRBD1	TRBV6-1	few	TGTGCCAGCGGGACAGGCATCAATCAGCCCCAGCATTTT	CASGTGINQPQHF
16	TRBJ2-6	-	TRBV18	-	TGTGCCAGCTCACCAGGTGGAGGGGACGGGGCCAACGTCCTGACTTTC	CASSPGGGDGANVLTF
14	TRBJ2-7	-	TRBV4-1	-	TGCGCCAGCAGCCACCCATCGCCGGCCGATGAGCAGTACTTC	CASSHPSPADEQYF
13	TRBJ2-1	-	TRBV11-3	-	TGTGCCAGCAGCTGGGGGACGAGGCATGAGCAGTTCTTC	CASSWGTRHEQFF
14	TRBJ2-7	TRBD1	TRBV15	-	TGTGCCACCAGCAGGGCCGGACAGGGCTCCGAGCAGTACTTC	CATSRAGQGSEQYF
18	TRBJ1-5	TRBD1	TRBV4-1	-	TGCGCCAGCAGCCAGAACACCCCGGGACAGGGTTTATATCAGCCCCAGCATTTT	CASSQNTPGQGLYQPQHF
13	TRBJ2-2	-	TRBV15	-	TGTGCCACCAGCGAGGGTTACACCGGGGAGCTGTTTTTT	CATSEGYTGELFF
15	TRBJ2-1	-	TRBV7-9	-	TGTGCCAGCAGCTTAGCCGATACAGAATACTATGAGCAGTTCTTC	CASSLADTEYYEQFF
14	TRBJ2-1	TRBD1	TRBV11-2	once	TGTGCCAGCAGCCGGGACAGGCAAAACAATGAGCAGTTCTTC	CASSRDRQNNEQFF
14	TRBJ1-1	-	TRBV15	-	TGTGCCACCAGCAGGCCGGACGGGAACACTGAAGCTTTCTTT	CATSRPDGNTEAFF
12	TRBJ1-5	-	TRBV7-8	few	TGTGCCAGCAGCTTGGCTGATCAGCCCCAGCATTTT	CASSLADQPQHF
14	TRBJ1-3	-	TRBV7-6	-	TGTGCCAGCAGCAAGGGACCCGCTCTAGACACCATATATTTT	CASSKGPALDTIYF
15	TRBJ1-1	TRBD1	TRBV5-1	-	TGCGCCAGCAGCCCCCAGGGACAGGGCACCACTGAAGCTTTCTTT	CASSPQGQGTTEAFF
12	TRBJ2-5	-	TRBV25-1	-	TGTGCCAGCAGTGACCCGCTTGAGACCCAGTACTTC	CASSDPLETQYF
15	TRBJ2-5	-	TRBV18	-	TGTGCCAGCTCACCAGGACCACCGGGCCAAGAGACCCAGTACTTC	CASSPGPPGQETQYF
16	TRBJ2-2	-	TRBV5-1	-	TGCGCCAGCAGCTTCCAGGGCATTGGGAACACCGGGGAGCTGTTTTTT	CASSFQGIGNTGELFF
16	TRBJ1-4	-	TRBV5-1	-	TGCGCCAGCAGCCAAAGCGACAGGACCACTAATGAAAAACTGTTTTTT	CASSQSDRTTNEKLFF
20	TRBJ1-1	TRBD1	TRBV18	once	TGTGCCAGCTCACCAAACTTTGCTACCGGGACAGGGGGCATGAACACTGAAGCTTTCTTT	CASSPNFATGTGGMNTEAFF
13	TRBJ1-2	-	TRBV5-5	-	TGTGCCAGCAGGTTGGAGATGGCCTATGGCTACACCTTC	CASRLEMAYGYTF
16	TRBJ1-2	-	TRBV2	-	TGTGCCAGTGACCAAACCCTTACGGGGTACGGGGGTGGCTACACCTTC	CASDQTLTGYGGGYTF
16	TRBJ2-2	-	TRBV10-1	-	TGCGCCAGCAGTGAGTCGTCGGACAGGAACACCGGGGAGCTGTTTTTT	CASSESSDRNTGELFF
17	TRBJ1-4	-	TRBV23-1	-	TGCGCCAGCAGCCTTTCCTCCAAGAGGGCGAGACCGGAAAAACTGTTTTTT	CASSLSSKRARPEKLFF
14	TRBJ1-1	-	TRBV28	-	TGTGCCAGCAGTTTCAGGACACCAAACACTGAAGCTTTCTTT	CASSFRTPNTEAFF
15	TRBJ2-5	TRBD1	TRBV5-1	-	TGCGCCAGCAGCTCTCAGGGGGCGGGTAGAGAGACCCAGTACTTC	CASSSQGAGRETQYF
14	TRBJ2-7	-	TRBV4-1	-	TGCGCCAGCAGCCGCCCCTCCGGGGGCCACGAGCAGTACTTC	CASSRPSGGHEQYF
15	TRBJ1-1	-	TRBV9	few	TGTGCCAGCAGCGAGGCCCCTCGGATGAACACTGAAGCTTTCTTT	CASSEAPRMNTEAFF
14	TRBJ2-7	TRBD1	TRBV27	once	TGTGCCAGCGGTCCGGGACAGGGGGTCTACGAGCAGTACTTC	CASGPGQGVYEQYF
13	TRBJ1-5	-	TRBV6-5	-	TGTGCCAGCAGTTACGGGGGAGGTCAGCCCCAGCATTTT	CASSYGGGQPQHF
19	TRBJ2-7	TRBD1	TRBV28	-	TGTGCCAGCAGTTCAACGTTAAACTCGGACAGGGAGGTGGCGTACGAGCAGTACTTC	CASSSTLNSDREVAYEQYF
13	TRBJ1-3	-	TRBV19	-	TGTGCCAGTAGTAAGTCCCCTGGAAACACCATATATTTT	CASSKSPGNTIYF
13	TRBJ2-2	TRBD2	TRBV7-9	-	TGTGCCAGCAGCCCGGGGGGGGATCGGGAGCTGTTTTTT	CASSPGGDRELFF
14	TRBJ2-7	TRBD1	TRBV27	-	TGTGCCAGCAGCAAGGGGGCGGCCTCCTACGAGCAGTACTTC	CASSKGAASYEQYF
18	TRBJ2-3	TRBD2	TRBV7-9	-	TGTGCCAGCAGCTTAAGGTCTAGCGGACTAGCTAGCACAGATACGCAGTATTTT	CASSLRSSGLASTDTQYF
15	TRBJ2-3	TRBD1	TRBV11-3	-	TGTGCCAGCAGCTCCGGACAGGCCAGGACAGATACGCAGTATTTT	CASSSGQARTDTQYF
17	TRBJ2-7	TRBD1	TRBV5-1	few	TGCGCCAGCAGCTGGAGTTCTCGGGACAGGGTAGTCTACGAGCAGTACTTC	CASSWSSRDRVVYEQYF
15	TRBJ2-7	TRBD1	TRBV5-1	once	TGCGCCAGCAGCTCAAGGGGACAGGGGGCGTACGAGCAGTACTTC	CASSSRGQGAYEQYF
13	TRBJ2-7	-	TRBV6-5	-	TGTGCCAGCAGTTATTCGAGCTCCTACGAGCAGTACTTC	CASSYSSSYEQYF
15	TRBJ2-1	TRBD2	TRBV28	medium-sized	TGTGCCAGCAAAAGCGGGACTAGCGGGAGCTATGAGCAGTTCTTC	CASKSGTSGSYEQFF
15	TRBJ2-4	TRBD1	TRBV15	-	TGTGCCACCGCCAATTCCGGGACAGAACAGAACATTCAGTACTTC	CATANSGTEQNIQYF
15	TRBJ2-1	TRBD1	TRBV5-1	-	TGCGCCAGCAGCTCGGACAGGGGGCTGGACAATGAGCAGTTCTTC	CASSSDRGLDNEQFF
16	TRBJ2-2	TRBD1	TRBV5-4	-	TGTGCCAGCAGCCACAGACAGGGGGGAGGCCCCGGGGAGCTGTTTTTT	CASSHRQGGGPGELFF
19	TRBJ2-4	TRBD2	TRBV5-1	-	TGCGCCAGCAGCTCCAATCCGGGACTAGCGGGACAAGCCAAAAACATTCAGTACTTC	CASSSNPGLAGQAKNIQYF
14	TRBJ2-7	TRBD1	TRBV18	-	TGTGCCAGCTCACCAGGGACAGGGGGCTACGAGCAGTACTTC	CASSPGTGGYEQYF
20	TRBJ2-1	TRBD2	TRBV19	few	TGTGCCAGTAGTATGTCGGCCCCCTCCTTGGCGGGAGGCGTTGTAAATGAGCAGTTCTTC	CASSMSAPSLAGGVVNEQFF
15	TRBJ1-1	TRBD1	TRBV7-8	-	TGTGCCAGCAGCGCCAGGACAGGGGCGAACACTGAAGCTTTCTTT	CASSARTGANTEAFF
12	TRBJ2-1	-	TRBV7-9	-	TGTGCCAGCAGCCCCTCCTACAATGAGCAGTTCTTC	CASSPSYNEQFF
15	TRBJ2-1	-	TRBV5-1	-	TGCGCCAGCAGCTTGATAGGCCTTGAGTACAATGAGCAGTTCTTC	CASSLIGLEYNEQFF